A selection of T cell receptor beta chains follows, all from one sample in a study of chemoradiotherapy in HPV16-positive cancers. Sequencing used immunoSEQ multiplex PCR; TCRdb keeps in-frame clones, though not all of them. The sample contains roughly 5,200 clones, around 70% of which appear only once. Specimen: tumor tissue, collected from a patient who underwent chemoradiotherapy. The receptors were gathered from a human donor with HPV-associated anogenital cancer. The CDR3 runs from the conserved cysteine through the conserved F or W. The order of the fields is D gene, V gene, clone size, J gene, CDR3 protein, CDR3 DNA. The D gene is left open where the match is weak. Only some rows state a clone size, as once, few, many or a class for expanded clones.

TRBD1	TRBV19	-	TRBJ2-7	CASKVGDRAYEQYF	TGTGCCAGCAAAGTCGGGGACAGGGCCTACGAGCAGTACTTC
-	TRBV25-1	-	TRBJ2-2	CASSGASTNTGELFF	TGTGCCAGCAGTGGGGCCAGTACGAACACCGGGGAGCTGTTTTTT
-	TRBV18	-	TRBJ1-2	CASSPWRELVSYGSYTF	TGTGCCAGCTCACCATGGCGAGAATTAGTCTCCTATGGAAGCTACACCTTC
-	TRBV7-2	-	TRBJ2-7	CASSLPGRREQYF	TGTGCCAGCAGTCTCCCTGGGAGAAGAGAGCAGTACTTC
-	TRBV30	-	TRBJ2-7	CAWSVYSLGSDYEQYF	TGTGCCTGGAGTGTATATTCACTGGGCAGCGACTACGAGCAGTACTTC
-	TRBV11-2	-	TRBJ2-7	CASSLDGQGTYEQYF	TGTGCCAGCAGCTTAGATGGGCAGGGAACCTACGAGCAGTACTTC
-	TRBV7-8	-	TRBJ1-5	CASSLGSPVWNQPQHF	TGTGCCAGCAGCTTAGGCTCCCCGGTTTGGAATCAGCCCCAGCATTTT
TRBD1	TRBV6-1	-	TRBJ2-7	CASSVRDRGNEQYF	TGTGCCAGCAGTGTAAGGGACAGGGGGAACGAGCAGTACTTC
-	TRBV19	-	TRBJ1-1	CASRPGRTEAFF	TGTGCCAGTCGCCCCGGTAGGACTGAAGCTTTCTTT
-	TRBV9	-	TRBJ2-7	CASSAGGTDLYEQYF	TGTGCCAGCAGCGCGGGGGGGACAGACCTCTACGAGCAGTACTTC
TRBD1	TRBV5-8	-	TRBJ1-2	CASSFSLTGEGYTF	TGTGCCAGCAGCTTCTCTTTGACAGGGGAAGGCTACACCTTC
-	TRBV18	once	TRBJ2-7	CASSPPVGYEQYF	TGTGCCAGCTCACCACCGGTGGGATACGAGCAGTACTTC
-	TRBV21-1	-	TRBJ2-1	CASSLGGGDYNEQFF	TGTGCCAGCAGCCTTGGGGGAGGGGACTACAATGAGCAGTTCTTC
TRBD2	TRBV7-9	-	TRBJ2-3	CASSRPLAGRTDTQYF	TGTGCCAGCAGCCGCCCCCTAGCGGGGCGCACAGATACGCAGTATTTT
-	TRBV7-8	once	TRBJ2-7	CASSLGAQGIIHEQYF	TGTGCCAGCAGCTTAGGGGCGCAGGGGATAATTCACGAGCAGTACTTC
TRBD2	TRBV7-2	-	TRBJ2-5	CASSQGAGGETQYF	TGTGCCAGCAGCCAAGGGGCGGGAGGAGAGACCCAGTACTTC
-	TRBV19	few	TRBJ1-3	CASSKDSRTSGNTIYF	TGTGCCAGTAGTAAAGACAGTAGAACCTCTGGAAACACCATATATTTT
TRBD2	TRBV5-1	-	TRBJ2-5	CASSEGLAGEQETQYF	TGCGCCAGCAGCGAGGGACTAGCGGGAGAACAAGAGACCCAGTACTTC
-	TRBV19	-	TRBJ1-1	CASHFHGTEAFF	TGTGCCAGTCACTTTCACGGCACTGAAGCTTTCTTT
TRBD2	TRBV28	few	TRBJ2-7	CASSPHPWEGFYEQYF	TGTGCCAGCAGTCCTCATCCGTGGGAGGGCTTCTACGAGCAGTACTTC
-	TRBV7-8	-	TRBJ1-1	CASNEGGTRTEAFF	TGTGCCAGCAACGAGGGTGGGACTCGCACTGAAGCTTTCTTT
-	TRBV11-1	-	TRBJ2-7	CASSLATGSYEQYF	TGTGCCAGCAGCTTAGCTACGGGCTCCTACGAGCAGTACTTC
TRBD1	TRBV10-2	-	TRBJ1-4	CASSGPGGTVEKLFF	TGCGCCAGCAGTGGCCCGGGGGGGACAGTCGAAAAACTGTTTTTT
-	TRBV29-1	-	TRBJ2-1	CSVEVTSGIWNEQFF	TGCAGCGTTGAGGTGACCTCGGGAATATGGAATGAGCAGTTCTTC
-	TRBV11-1	-	TRBJ2-2	CASSPTGTNTGELFF	TGTGCCAGCAGCCCCACAGGGACGAACACCGGGGAGCTGTTTTTT
-	TRBV19	-	TRBJ1-1	CASRHGPDYEAFF	TGTGCCAGTCGCCACGGGCCAGACTATGAAGCTTTCTTT
TRBD1	TRBV6-5	-	TRBJ2-7	CASSPPDRAIYEQYF	TGTGCCAGCAGTCCCCCGGACAGGGCCATCTACGAGCAGTACTTC
-	TRBV27	-	TRBJ1-1	CASKSKDSGTEAFF	TGTGCCAGCAAGTCGAAAGATAGTGGCACTGAAGCTTTCTTT
TRBD1	TRBV11-1	few	TRBJ1-2	CASSLQKTRTGGYGYTF	TGTGCCAGCAGCCTGCAAAAGACGAGGACAGGAGGCTATGGCTACACCTTC
-	TRBV5-1	few	TRBJ1-4	CASSLAPPATNEKLFF	TGCGCCAGCAGCTTGGCGCCACCGGCAACTAATGAAAAACTGTTTTTT
-	TRBV14	-	TRBJ2-7	CASSQGSNTREQYF	TGTGCCAGCAGCCAAGGCTCAAACACCCGCGAGCAGTACTTC
TRBD2	TRBV29-1	-	TRBJ2-5	CSARSLAGGETQYF	TGCAGCGCGCGCAGTCTGGCGGGAGGAGAGACCCAGTACTTC
TRBD2	TRBV30	-	TRBJ2-3	CASGTTGADTQYF	TGTGCCTCCGGGACTACAGGAGCAGATACGCAGTATTTT
TRBD2	TRBV9	-	TRBJ2-5	CASSVGAAAGGLETQYF	TGTGCCAGCAGCGTAGGTGCCGCAGCGGGAGGGCTGGAGACCCAGTACTTC
-	TRBV9	-	TRBJ2-1	CASSSQGGGRGHNEQFF	TGTGCCAGCAGCTCCCAAGGGGGCGGGAGAGGCCACAATGAGCAGTTCTTC
-	TRBV5-6	-	TRBJ2-7	CASSLGQTTTYEQYF	TGTGCCAGCAGCTTGGGACAGACAACCACCTACGAGCAGTACTTC